This T cell receptor beta chain came from a study of T cell changes during pregnancy in multiple sclerosis. J was trimmed by 2 bases and V by 3 bases; bases with no gene match: 6. CDR3 length: 17 amino acids. Germline V CDR1 and CDR2: SGHDN, FVKESK. Repertoires were generated with immunoSEQ multiplex PCR, while TCRdb's copy carries only in-frame clones and drops some. This table has over 50,000 clones, roughly 93% appearing once. The sequenced sample was peripheral blood, obtained in the second trimester of pregnancy. The receptor was derived from a female donor with multiple sclerosis, enrolled in a pregnancy study. The rearrangement uses TRBV14 and TRBJ2-5; 13 bases fit TRBD2. Here the CDR3 reads CASSQQEGLAGQETQYF. CDR3 bases: TGTGCCAGCAGCCAGCAAGAGGGACTAGCGGGACAAGAGACCCAGTACTTC.